The entry below gives a single T cell receptor (beta chain) sequence along with its context. Its antigen remains unidentified. The data belong to a study of Ad26.COV2.S vaccination and SARS-CoV-2 variants. Study overall: Donor allocation was to the COV1001 Ad26.COV2.S trial arm. The authors gave Ad26.COV2.S intramuscularly, either once or twice 56 days apart.

This CDR3 contains 12 residues. The V and J ends lost 5 bases and 5 bases respectively, with 9 bases between them. Per germline, CDR1 MGHRA and CDR2 YSYEKL. Documented treatment: 15 to 20 received Ad26.COV2.S at low or high dose, single or two shots; 5 received placebo; per-sample allocation not given. Collection of the samples took place on day 63 after the first injection of vaccine or placebo. An Ad26 vector expressing Wuhan-strain SARS-CoV-2 spike served as the vaccine. Using immunoSEQ multiplex PCR, the repertoire was profiled, and TCRdb retains in-frame clones only, with some absent. Among some 400,000 clones listed, 89% were seen once. Findings and caveats of the study: Comparable non-spike TCR breadth was observed in vaccine and placebo recipients.

The genes are TRBV4-1 and TRBJ2-5; D is undetermined. The TCR comes from a person between 18 and 65 years old who received the Ad26.COV2.S COVID-19 vaccine or a placebo. The sequencing here drew on peripheral blood, taken in a trial of Ad26.COV2.S vaccine versus placebo. The CDR3 DNA reads TGCGCCAGCAGCGAACTGGCCGAGACCCAGTACTTC. Translated: CASSELAETQYF.